The source of this TCR beta chain is a study of T-cell memory formation after mild COVID-19. TCRdb analysed the 5' RACE reads with MiXCR anew, one entry per CDR3 protein. The data contain hundreds of thousands of distinct CDR3 sequences, around 24% of them seen just once; the ten biggest clones take up roughly 9.7%. This CDR3 has 17 amino acids. From germline, CDR1 is LNHDA and CDR2 SQIVND (reference sequence). J was trimmed by 1 base and V by 7 bases; bases with no gene match: 12. This clonotype was obtained from an adult woman who had mild COVID-19 (a few samples of this study predate the infection). Cell type and time point are not known. The sample was PBMCs or a T cell subset sorted from them (not recorded which). This chain joins TRBV19 and TRBJ2-3; 9 positions match TRBD2. This CDR3 is CASTARRSGGRTDTQYF. Written as DNA, the CDR3 is TGTGCCAGTACCGCCAGGCGTAGCGGGGGCCGCACAGATACGCAGTATTTT.